This section outlines one T cell receptor (beta chain) sequence together with its context. This clone was seen a handful of times. Its antigen specificity is not known. No much larger clone exists at a distance of one base, and base qualities are not known. This sample is drawn from a study of blood T cell repertoires in COVID-19 (dated by TCRdb to the early 2020s). The study in broad terms: Samples covering the acute and convalescent phases of COVID-19 were provided by collaborators in the United States, Italy and Spain. The material from the prospective study consisted of cDNA or gDNA derived from T cells, B-cell-depleted T cells, or PBMCs. Subjects who had been exposed to COVID-19, were actively infected with it, or had recovered from it provided the deeply sampled blood TCRbeta repertoires that made up the dataset. The repertoires were made available in a free public database intended to serve as a resource for research on the immune response to SARS-CoV-2. Samples came from the ongoing ImmuneRACE study (first 160 participants) plus 1,254 subjects from 6 global collaborators. Sample metadata almost always included a de-identified subject ID, COVID-19 status, age in years and sex. Where available, HLA class I and class II types were obtained from metadata supplied by the sample provider rather than from assay-based typing.

The CDR3 holds 14 amino acids from the cysteine to the phenylalanine. The sequence is cut down to CDR3 DNA, 42 bases in frame from base 1. CDR1 ENHRY and CDR2 SYGVKD are derived from the germline V gene. V and J lose 0 bases and 4 bases, and a span of 9 bases separates them. Paper-wide results and their limitations: The quantity of clinical and demographic metadata differed by source and by participant and was supplied without curation.

TCRbeta CDR3 regions were amplified from genomic DNA by means of the immunoSEQ Assay, a bias-controlled multiplex PCR. As for the authors' bioinformatics: Within the assay, amplification of reference gene primers was used to estimate how many nucleated cells each sample contained. To quantify the absolute abundance of each unique TCRbeta CDR3 rearrangement, sequence reads were collapsed and filtered. Productive Simpson clonality was computed per sample as the square root of Simpson's diversity index over productive rearrangements. Drawn from immuneACCESS, this table holds only the in-frame rearrangements with V and J called that TCRdb kept. Clones are partly lost; checked studies trace under half to an unresolved V gene and leave the rest unexplained. That table furnishes V, J and clone size, whereas the DNA furnished D and trimming. Within this sample are 150,000 or so clones, with approximately 79% of them counted one time only. The ten largest clones add up to about 3% of the sample.

Each collaborating institution followed its own protocols to collect whole blood in K2EDTA tubes. Collaborator samples were shipped for TCRbeta analysis as frozen whole blood, isolated PBMCs, or DNA extracted from either sample type. The source is a woman older than 75 with acute or convalescent COVID-19. The V and J genes are TRBV10-3 and TRBJ1-2, with a weak D call of TRBD1 (5 bases match). The sample consisted of peripheral blood. Read as DNA, the sequence is TGTGCCATCAGTGAGTCGGCAGGGTCCTATGGCTACACCTTC. Its translation is CAISESAGSYGYTF.